The source of this TCR beta chain is a study of cytomegalovirus exposure and HLA in healthy donors (dated by TCRdb to 2016 to 2017). At the level of the whole study: According to a later analysis, one platform produced both the 110 or so validation repertoires and the 666 repertoires of the first cohort. The study combined high-throughput TCR immunosequencing, statistical association of individual TCRs with disease status, and machine learning to predict cytomegalovirus infection status. A separate validation cohort of 100 to 150 different subjects was used in addition to the approximately 610-subject first cohort. The study aimed to test whether signatures of past pathogen exposure could be identified by cataloging public T cell receptors. The paper as a whole reports these results and caveats: A later analysis found that TCRs clustered in the first cohort also tended to co-occur in the 120 validation repertoires, with approximately 95% of cluster scores above 0. The authors suggested that the approach could potentially be extended to other disease states and immunological phenotypes. A later analysis had no HLA typing for the validation cohort, so co-occurrence there was scored across all 110 or so repertoires. A few of the identified cytomegalovirus-associated TCR beta chains were confirmed in vitro to be specific for cytomegalovirus antigens. In both the original and validation cohorts, the classifier was reported to diagnose cytomegalovirus status with high specificity and sensitivity. The study gave a list of about 150 TCR beta chains associated with cytomegalovirus. Across donors, most TCR sequences were observed very rarely, whereas some public TCRs were present in many individuals.

From its cysteine to its phenylalanine, the CDR3 spans 14 amino acids. Only the CDR3 DNA stays, 42 bases, in frame from base 1. The method behind the library was the immunoSEQ multiplex PCR assay. The paper's processing steps were these. A statistical classification framework was built to diagnose cytomegalovirus status from the catalog of TCR beta chain sequences. As stored in TCRdb, this immuneACCESS dataset retains in-frame rearrangements with V and J assigned. A fraction of the clones does not appear; measured against another copy, unresolved V genes explain less than half of the discrepancy, and the remainder lacks a known reason. D and trimming come from the DNA, and the V and J calls and clone size come from that table. In all, the sample holds fewer than 100,000 clones, and 90% to 95% of those were seen once. The ten largest clones take up approximately 2.1% of the sample. For this clone: Its antigen target is currently unknown. Per-base quality was not reported, and no clone a single base away is much larger than it.

Donors formed part of the validation cohort, which comprised about 130 subjects and was distinct from the first cohort of 666 subjects. The sequencing sample was made of PBMCs. The TCR comes from a woman aged 18-30 years in good health and CMV-seronegative. The rearranged chain carries TRBV21-1 and TRBJ2-2; TRBD2 was called by the table and not checked on the DNA. TRBV21-1 is recorded as a pseudogene. The CDR3 reads CASSRDYNTGELFF. The nucleotides are TGTGCCAGCAGCAGGGACTACAACACCGGGGAGCTGTTTTTT.